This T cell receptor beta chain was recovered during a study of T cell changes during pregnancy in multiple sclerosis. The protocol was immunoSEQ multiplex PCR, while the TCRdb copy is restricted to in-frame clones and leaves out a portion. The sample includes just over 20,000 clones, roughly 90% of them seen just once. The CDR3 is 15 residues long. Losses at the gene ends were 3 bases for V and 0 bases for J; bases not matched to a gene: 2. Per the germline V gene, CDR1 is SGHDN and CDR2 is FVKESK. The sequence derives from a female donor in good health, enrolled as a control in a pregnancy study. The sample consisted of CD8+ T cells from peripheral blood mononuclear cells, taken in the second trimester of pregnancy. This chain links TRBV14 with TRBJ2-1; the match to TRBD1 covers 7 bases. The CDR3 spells CASSQGTASYNEQFF. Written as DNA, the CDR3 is TGTGCCAGCAGCCAGGGGACAGCCTCCTACAATGAGCAGTTCTTC.